The present entry profiles one T cell receptor beta chain with its context. Its antigen is not known. This record belongs to a study of post-analysis software for immune sequencing data. Study-wide context: Relapsing-remitting, secondary progressive and progressive-relapsing multiple sclerosis were all included among the disease courses.

Study-level findings and limits: Controls showed significantly higher normalized Chao1 diversity than did multiple sclerosis patients. Patients showed TRBV5-6, TRBV5-1 and TRBV20-1 among 4 or 5 TRBV segments more frequent than in controls.

Unique molecular identifiers were present in the TCR beta cDNA libraries. MiXCR, run by TCRdb on the PCR reads, gives a single entry per CDR3 protein. The sample consists of roughly 870,000 distinct CDR3 sequences, about 50% of them appearing once. Germline V gene sequence: CDR1 ENHRY, CDR2 SYGVKD. This CDR3 spans 14 amino acids. V trimming: 5 bases; J trimming: 2 bases; junction bases outside the gene matches: 1. The sequence was collected from a girl aged 10-17 years with multiple sclerosis. The J gene is TRBJ2-5, the V gene TRBV10-3; 11 bases match TRBD2. The specimen sequenced was blood. The DNA of the CDR3 is TGTGCCATCAGTTTAGCGGGAGGGCAAGAGACCCAGTACTTC. Protein: CAISLAGGQETQYF.